This TCR beta chain stems from a study of T cells after yellow fever vaccination. Looking at the study overall: The authors prepared low-cell-number fractions using SMART-Seq v4 Ultra Low Input. Study conclusions and caveats: At around 95% for CD4 and roughly 87% for CD8, most primary-vaccination clones showed up again after the booster.

The CDR3 length is 13 residues. V gave up 8 bases and J gave up 8 bases, with 18 bases separating them. CDR1 is MNHEY, CDR2 SVGAGI, per germline. This clonotype was detected only a few times. Its antigen is undetermined. MiXCR, run by TCRdb on the 5' RACE reads, gives a single entry per CDR3 protein. Altogether some 290,000 distinct CDR3 sequences are present, around 10% being singletons, with the ten largest covering about 3%. The sample was CD4+ T cells sorted from PBMCs, taken 45 days after the yellow fever booster vaccination. This sequence was found in a young man who received the YFV17D yellow fever vaccine. The rearrangement uses TRBV6-5 and TRBJ1-2; tentatively, D is TRBD1 (5 bases). Here the CDR3 DNA reads TGTGCCAGCGCCCAAATTGGAGGGGTCGGCTACACCTTC. Amino acid sequence: CASAQIGGVGYTF.